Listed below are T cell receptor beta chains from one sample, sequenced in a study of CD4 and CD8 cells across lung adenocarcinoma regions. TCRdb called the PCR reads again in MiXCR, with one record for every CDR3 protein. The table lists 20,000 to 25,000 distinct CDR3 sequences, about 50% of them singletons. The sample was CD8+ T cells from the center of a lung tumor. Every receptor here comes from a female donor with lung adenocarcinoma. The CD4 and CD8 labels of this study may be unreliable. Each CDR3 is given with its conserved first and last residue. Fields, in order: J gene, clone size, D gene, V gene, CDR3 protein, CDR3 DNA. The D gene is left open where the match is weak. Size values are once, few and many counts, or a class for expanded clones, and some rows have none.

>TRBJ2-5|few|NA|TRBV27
CASSYSAGGQETQYF
TGTGCCAGCAGTTATTCGGCCGGGGGACAAGAGACCCAGTACTTC
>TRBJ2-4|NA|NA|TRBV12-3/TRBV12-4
CASSGRGTGLRDKNMQYF
TGTGCCAGCAGTGGCCGCGGGACGGGGCTGCGAGACAAAAACATGCAGTATTTC
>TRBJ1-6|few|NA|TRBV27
CASSWGVDSPLHF
TGTGCCAGCAGTTGGGGGGTGGATTCACCCCTCCACTTT
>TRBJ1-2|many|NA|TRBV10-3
CAISEGQGSSYTF
TGTGCCATCAGTGAGGGGCAGGGGAGCAGCTACACCTTC
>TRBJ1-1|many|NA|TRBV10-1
CASSKNPGSAREAFF
TGCGCCAGCAGCAAAAACCCGGGGTCGGCGCGTGAAGCTTTCTTT
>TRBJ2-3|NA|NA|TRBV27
CASRGAGTRYKDTQYF
TGTGCCAGCAGGGGGGCCGGGACCCGGTACAAAGATACGCAGTATTTT
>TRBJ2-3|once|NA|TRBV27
CARGQGGRDQETQYF
TGTGCCAGGGGTCAGGGGGGCAGGGACCAAGAGACCCAGTATTTT
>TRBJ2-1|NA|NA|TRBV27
CAGSVGADQETQYF
TGTGCCGGCAGCGTGGGCGCAGATCAAGAGACGCAGTATTTC
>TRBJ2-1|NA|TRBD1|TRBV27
CASSPLDRGNEQFF
TGTGCCAGCAGTCCCTTGGACAGGGGCAATGAGCAGTTCTTC
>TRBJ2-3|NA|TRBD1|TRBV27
CCRRQGVGVTDTQYF
TGTTGCAGGAGGCAGGGGGTCGGAGTCACAGATACGCAGTATTTT
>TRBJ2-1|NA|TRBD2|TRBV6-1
CASSRLAGAGSYNEQFF
TGTGCCAGCAGCCGACTAGCGGGAGCTGGGTCCTACAATGAGCAGTTCTTC
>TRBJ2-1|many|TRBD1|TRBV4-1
CASSPRAGQGSYNEQFF
TGCGCCAGCAGCCCGCGAGCGGGACAGGGATCCTACAATGAGCAGTTCTTC
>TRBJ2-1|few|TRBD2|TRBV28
CASAEREGDYEQFF
TGTGCCAGCGCTGAGCGGGAAGGGGACTATGAGCAGTTCTTC
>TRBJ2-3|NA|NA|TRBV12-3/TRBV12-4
CASSPTGTGDTQYF
TGTGCCAGCAGCCCTACAGGGACGGGAGATACGCAGTATTTT
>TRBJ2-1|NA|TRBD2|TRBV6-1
CASRTGTSEYNEQFF
TGTGCCAGCAGGACCGGGACTAGCGAATACAATGAGCAGTTCTTC
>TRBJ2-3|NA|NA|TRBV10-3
CAISAGPGAKDTQYF
TGTGCCATCAGTGCGGGGCCGGGAGCCAAAGATACGCAGTATTTC
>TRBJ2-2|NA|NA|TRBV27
CASSSPGSGGTYELFF
TGTGCCAGCAGCTCTCCGGGGAGTGGGGGGACCTATGAGCTGTTTTTC
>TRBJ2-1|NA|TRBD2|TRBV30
CAWDVRMGLAVYNEQFF
TGTGCCTGGGACGTACGAATGGGACTAGCGGTCTACAATGAGCAGTTCTTC
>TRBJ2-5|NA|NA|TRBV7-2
CASSSTGAQETQYF
TGTGCCAGCAGCTCGACAGGTGCCCAAGAGACCCAGTACTTC